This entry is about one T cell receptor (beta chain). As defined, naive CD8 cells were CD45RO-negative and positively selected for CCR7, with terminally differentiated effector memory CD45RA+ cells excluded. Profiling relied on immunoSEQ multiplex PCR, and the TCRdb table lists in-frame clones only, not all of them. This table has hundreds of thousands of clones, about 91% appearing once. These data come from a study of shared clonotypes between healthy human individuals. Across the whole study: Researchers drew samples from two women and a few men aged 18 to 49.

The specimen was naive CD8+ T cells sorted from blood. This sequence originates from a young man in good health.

The CDR3 sequence is CASSRVWGVETQYF. CDR3 coding DNA: TGTGCCAGCAGTCGAGTGTGGGGGGTAGAGACCCAGTACTTC. This chain connects TRBV27 to TRBJ2-5; TRBD2 is a possible D gene (6 bases). The germline V gene has CDR1 MNHEY and CDR2 SMNVEV (reference sequence). The CDR3 totals 14 residues. V lost 5 bases and J 4 bases, leaving 14 bases between the germline ends.